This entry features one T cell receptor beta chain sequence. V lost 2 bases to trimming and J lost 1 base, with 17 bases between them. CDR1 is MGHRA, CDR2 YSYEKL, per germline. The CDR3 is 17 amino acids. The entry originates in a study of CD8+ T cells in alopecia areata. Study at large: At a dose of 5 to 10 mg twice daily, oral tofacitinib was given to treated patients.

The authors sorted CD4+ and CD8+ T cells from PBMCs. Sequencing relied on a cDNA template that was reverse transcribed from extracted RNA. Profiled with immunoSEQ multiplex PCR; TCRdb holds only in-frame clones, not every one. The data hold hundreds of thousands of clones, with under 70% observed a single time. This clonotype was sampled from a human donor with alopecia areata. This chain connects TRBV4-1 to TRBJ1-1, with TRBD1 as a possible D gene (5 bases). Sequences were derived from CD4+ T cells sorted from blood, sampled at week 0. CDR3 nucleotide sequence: TGCGCCAGCAGCCAAAACTGGCAGGGTTTAGGGAACACTGAAGCTTTCTTT. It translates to CASSQNWQGLGNTEAFF.